Listed below are T cell receptor beta chains from one sample, sequenced in a study of cytomegalovirus exposure and HLA in healthy donors. Here immunoSEQ multiplex PCR was the method, and the copy in TCRdb shows in-frame clones only, minus some. The sample yields approximately 170,000 clones, roughly 80% seen once. The sample was PBMCs. The source is a male donor in good health and CMV-seronegative. Each CDR3 is given with its conserved first and last residue. D genes are given only for firm matches. Clone sizes are given selectively: once, few, many, or a class where the clone is expanded.

J gene,CDR3 length,clone size,V gene,D gene,CDR3 DNA,CDR3 protein
TRBJ1-1,15,few,TRBV6-5,TRBD1,TGTGCCAGCAGACCTCGACAGGGTTGGGCCACTGAAGCTTTCTTT,CASRPRQGWATEAFF
TRBJ2-3,16,.,TRBV27,.,TGTGCCAGCAGTTCACAGATGCCCTCTAGCACAGATACGCAGTATTTT,CASSSQMPSSTDTQYF
TRBJ2-7,19,.,TRBV7-2,TRBD1,TGTGCCAGCAGCTTAGAGCCCCTAGGGGGCGCATTTGTTCCCTACGAGCAGTACTTC,CASSLEPLGGAFVPYEQYF
TRBJ2-7,15,.,TRBV5-4,TRBD2,TGTGCCAGCAGCTTTGACGGGGGGGGCCTCTACGAGCAGTACTTC,CASSFDGGGLYEQYF
TRBJ2-7,22,.,TRBV5-1,TRBD1,TGCGCCAGCAGCTTGAAGCTCAGGAATTTAGACAGGGTAACTGCCGGGGACTACGAGCAGTACTTC,CASSLKLRNLDRVTAGDYEQYF
TRBJ2-7,17,.,TRBV11-2,.,TGTGCCAGCAGCTCTATCTTCAGGGGAAACGGCTCCTACGAGCAGTACTTC,CASSSIFRGNGSYEQYF
TRBJ2-7,15,.,TRBV6-6,TRBD1,TGTGCCAGCAGTTACAAACAGGGGGCGGAGGATGAGCAGTACTTC,CASSYKQGAEDEQYF
TRBJ2-1,14,.,TRBV6-6,.,TGTGCCAGCAGTTACCCAGGACTGGCCAATGAGCAGTTCTTC,CASSYPGLANEQFF
TRBJ1-5,13,.,TRBV4-3,.,TGCGCCAGCAGCCAAGCTCTAGGCCAGCCCCAGCATTTT,CASSQALGQPQHF
TRBJ2-5,16,few,TRBV27,TRBD2,TGTGCCAGCAGTTCCCGATCACTAGCGTACCAAGAGACCCAGTACTTC,CASSSRSLAYQETQYF
TRBJ1-5,16,.,TRBV28,.,TGTGCCAGCAGTTTATTCGAGGGCATGGGCAATCAGCCCCAGCATTTT,CASSLFEGMGNQPQHF
TRBJ2-5,15,.,TRBV11-1,TRBD2,TGTGCCAGCAGCTTAAGGACTAGCATCTGGGAGACCCAGTACTTC,CASSLRTSIWETQYF
TRBJ1-2,13,once,TRBV21-1,.,TGTGCCAGCAGCTTGCAGGGTGACTATGGCTACACCTTC,CASSLQGDYGYTF
TRBJ1-1,15,.,TRBV5-4,.,TGTGCCAGCAGCTTGGGAAAGAATTTGAGCACTGAAGCTTTCTTT,CASSLGKNLSTEAFF
TRBJ2-7,15,.,TRBV11-2,TRBD2,TGTGCCAGCACCGGGGGGCCGGGACTAGCTCTCTTGCAGTACTTC,CASTGGPGLALLQYF
TRBJ2-1,19,few,TRBV7-3,TRBD2,TGTGCCAGCAGTCAATTAGGGACTAGCGGCCCAGGGGGATACAATGAGCAGTTCTTC,CASSQLGTSGPGGYNEQFF
TRBJ1-4,10,.,TRBV20-1,.,TGCAGTGCTTATCAGGGAAGACTGTTTTTT,CSAYQGRLFF
TRBJ2-2,14,.,TRBV5-1,.,TGCGCCAGCAGCCGTAGCGAGGCCACCGGGGAGCTGTTTTTT,CASSRSEATGELFF
TRBJ1-1,15,few,TRBV19,TRBD1,TGTGCCAGCCGGACAGGGGTATCTTCCCCACCTGAAGCTTTCTTT,CASRTGVSSPPEAFF
TRBJ2-3,17,.,TRBV5-6,TRBD1,TGTGCCAGCAGTTCGGGCTGGGACAGGGTTTCTCTGGATACGCAGTATTTT,CASSSGWDRVSLDTQYF
TRBJ1-4,16,few,TRBV5-1,.,TGCGCCAGCAGCCACGACAGGAGTGCAACTAATGAAAAACTGTTTTTT,CASSHDRSATNEKLFF
TRBJ2-7,18,.,TRBV7-2,TRBD2,TGTGCCAGCAGCTTAACCCCACCCGGTAGCGGGGCCACCTACGAGCAGTACTTC,CASSLTPPGSGATYEQYF
TRBJ2-2,15,.,TRBV7-2,TRBD2,TGTGCCAGCAGCTCATCCGGGACTACCACCGGGGAGCTGTTTTTT,CASSSSGTTTGELFF
TRBJ2-7,14,.,TRBV5-8,.,TGTGCCAGCAGAACTCCGGGACATTCCTACGAGCAGTACTTC,CASRTPGHSYEQYF
TRBJ2-7,15,.,TRBV19,TRBD1,TGTGCCAGTAATGACCGGGACAGGGTCCCCTACGAGCAGTACTTC,CASNDRDRVPYEQYF
TRBJ2-7,15,once,TRBV6-1,.,TGTGCCAGCAGTGAACACCCAGACAGAGACTACGAGCAGTACTTC,CASSEHPDRDYEQYF
TRBJ2-5,16,.,TRBV5-1,TRBD2,TGCGCCAGCAGCCAATGGACTAGCGGGAGTCTTGAGACCCAGTACTTC,CASSQWTSGSLETQYF
TRBJ2-2,15,.,TRBV21-1,.,TGTGCCAACGGACTAGCGGGGGGGTACACCGGGGAGCTGTTTTTT,CANGLAGGYTGELFF
TRBJ2-1,18,.,TRBV28,TRBD2,TGTGCCAGCGGTTGGAACAGAGCCGGGACTAGCGGGATTAATGAGCAGTTCTTC,CASGWNRAGTSGINEQFF
TRBJ1-2,11,.,TRBV28,.,TGTGCCACCCGGGCTAACTATGGCTACACCTTC,CATRANYGYTF
TRBJ2-7,14,.,TRBV29-1,TRBD1,TGCAGCGCGGACTTGACAGGGGGCAAAGGCGAGCAGTACTTC,CSADLTGGKGEQYF
TRBJ1-1,12,few,TRBV6-1,TRBD1,TGTGCCAGCAGTGTAGGGACAGTTGAAGCTTTCTTT,CASSVGTVEAFF
TRBJ1-5,14,.,TRBV9,.,TGTGCCAGCAGCGTAGGATCGGGGGGTCAGCCCCAGCATTTT,CASSVGSGGQPQHF
TRBJ1-1,15,few,TRBV5-5,.,TGTGCCAGCAGCTTGGTAGGAGCGCAGAACACTGAAGCTTTCTTT,CASSLVGAQNTEAFF
TRBJ2-1,15,.,TRBV19,TRBD1,TGTGCCAGTAGTATGTTGGGCACAGGGGGCAATGAGCAGTTCTTC,CASSMLGTGGNEQFF
TRBJ2-7,13,.,TRBV18,.,TGTGCCAGCTCACCCGCTCAAGGGGACGAGCAGTACTTC,CASSPAQGDEQYF
TRBJ1-6,14,.,TRBV5-6,.,TGTGCCAGCAGCTTGTTACGGGATAATTCACCCCTCCACTTT,CASSLLRDNSPLHF
TRBJ1-2,13,.,TRBV15,.,TGTGCCACCAAAAGGGGCTCTAACTATGGCTACACCTTC,CATKRGSNYGYTF
TRBJ2-7,15,.,TRBV5-1,.,TGCGCCAGCAGCTTCCCAGGGGTGGGAAACTACGAGCAGTACTTC,CASSFPGVGNYEQYF
TRBJ2-1,15,.,TRBV9,.,TGTGCCAGCAGCCATTCGGGGTTCTCCTACAATGAGCAGTTCTTC,CASSHSGFSYNEQFF
TRBJ2-7,13,once,TRBV6-5,TRBD2,TGTGCCATTGGGGGAGGGATCGCCTACGAGCAGTACTTC,CAIGGGIAYEQYF
TRBJ2-4,15,.,TRBV5-4,TRBD2,TGTGCCAGCAGCTGGGGGGGACCTAGCGTTGGCATTCAGTACTTC,CASSWGGPSVGIQYF
TRBJ2-5,14,.,TRBV5-1,TRBD1,TGCGCCAGCAGCTTCCAGGGGGCTGGGGAGACCCAGTACTTC,CASSFQGAGETQYF
TRBJ2-5,19,.,TRBV7-9,TRBD1,TGTGCCAGCAGCCGATCTCTTGGCCCCTCGACAGGGGCCCGGGAGACCCAGTACTTC,CASSRSLGPSTGARETQYF
TRBJ1-6,14,.,TRBV10-3,TRBD1,TGTGCCATCAAGGGGACAGTTGATAATTCACCCCTCCACTTT,CAIKGTVDNSPLHF
TRBJ2-3,12,.,TRBV2,.,TGTGCCGCGGGACAGAGCACAGATACGCAGTATTTT,CAAGQSTDTQYF